In this sample, the clone carrying this T cell receptor (beta chain) turned up a few times. What it binds is unknown. The germline V gene has CDR1 SGDLS and CDR2 YYNGEE. The CDR3 is 15 residues long. V lost 0 bases to trimming and J lost 8 bases, with 15 bases between them. The sample originates from a study of T cells in Graves' hyperthyroidism and ophthalmopathy. Study results and caveats: Model-based prediction identified ophthalmopathy a median around 6.5 months prior to its onset. Most thyroid clonotypes expanded above 0.001 were also detected in blood. Ophthalmopathy was told apart from stable hyperthyroidism by a 13 V-J model.

Each diagnosis drew on symptoms, thyroxine, TRAb, thyroid ultrasound and orbital computed tomography findings. Amplification yielded TCR beta CDR3 regions, with RNA transcripts as the source. A set of HTBI primers served as the primers for a first-round RT-PCR of the TCR CDR3. TCRdb fed the multiplex PCR reads into MiXCR, producing one record per CDR3 protein. The sample contains over 300,000 distinct CDR3 sequences, around 14% of which appear only once. Sequenced: blood. The TCR originated in an older woman with Graves' hyperthyroidism. The V gene is TRBV9, the J gene TRBJ2-1; D is perhaps TRBD1 (6 bases). The chain's CDR3 is CASSVEGVRGHEQFF. In nucleotides, the CDR3 is TGTGCCAGCAGCGTAGAGGGGGTCAGGGGCCATGAGCAGTTCTTC.